The present T cell receptor (beta chain) was sequenced within a study of T cells in Graves' hyperthyroidism and ophthalmopathy. CDR1 and CDR2 (germline): KGHDR, SFDVKD. This CDR3 is built from 13 residues. V was shortened by 7 bases and J by 2 bases, with 11 bases between the two germline ends. As regards this clonotype: Its matching antigen is unknown.

Overall study findings and caveats: Ophthalmopathy was separated from stable hyperthyroidism by a 13 V-J model.

When ophthalmopathy did not progress within 18 months, Graves' hyperthyroidism was considered stable. TCR beta CDR3 regions were amplified from RNA. First-round RT-PCR targeting the TCR CDR3 was performed with the HTBI primer set. TCRdb fed the multiplex PCR reads into MiXCR, producing one record per CDR3 protein. This sample has almost 600,000 distinct CDR3 sequences, with 46% found just once. The V call is TRBV24-1, the J call TRBJ2-7; D uncertain. Specimen: peripheral blood or thyroid tissue (not recorded which). The TCR originated in a woman younger than 30 with Graves' hyperthyroidism. The CDR3 DNA is TGTGCCACCAGCCGACCCGACACCTACGAGCAGTACTTC. It encodes CATSRPDTYEQYF.